The 4 T cell receptor beta chains in this list originate from one sample, sequenced in a study of blood T cell repertoires in COVID-19. The protocol was immunoSEQ multiplex PCR, while the TCRdb copy is restricted to in-frame clones and leaves out a portion. The table lists approximately 250,000 clones, 80% to 90% of them singletons. The sequencing sample was made of peripheral blood. Every receptor here comes from a man aged 35 to 55 with acute or convalescent COVID-19.

This rearrangement joins TRBV15 to TRBJ1-1; D gene uncertain. V dropped 4 bases and J dropped 11 bases, with 20 bases sitting between them. CDR1 and CDR2 from the germline V gene are LNHNV and YYDKDF (reference sequence). CDR3 length: 14 residues. CDR3 sequence reads: CATSITLEVSFAFF. CDR3 bases: TGTGCCACCAGCATCACCCTCGAGGTGTCTTTTGCTTTCTTT.

The CDR3 sequence is CASSERGANTGELFF. The CDR3 DNA reads TGCGCCAGCAGCGAGCGGGGGGCAAACACCGGGGAGCTGTTTTTT. The chain couples TRBV5-1 to TRBJ2-2; 9 positions match TRBD2. Germline loops: CDR1 SGHRS, CDR2 YFSETQ. After removal of 4 bases from V and 2 bases from J, the junction contained 3 bases not matched to a gene. CDR3 size: 15 residues.

The rearrangement joins TRBV6-5 to TRBJ2-5, with TRBD2 matching over 8 bases. Germline assignment: CDR1 MNHEY and CDR2 SVGAGI. CDR3 size: 15 residues. V lost 7 bases, J lost 2 bases, and 9 bases stayed unmatched. CDR3 in amino acids: CASIRSGGGQETQYF. The CDR3 nucleotides read TGTGCCAGCATCCGGTCAGGCGGGGGGCAAGAGACCCAGTACTTC.

The J gene is TRBJ2-7, the V gene TRBV18, with D perhaps matching TRBD1 (5 bases). CDR1 KGHSH and CDR2 LQKENI come from the germline V gene. Trimming left V 3 bases short and J 0 bases short, with 9 bases between. The CDR3 contains 14 residues. CDR3 amino acids: CASSPKDTSYEQYF. DNA of the CDR3: TGTGCCAGCTCACCGAAGGACACCTCCTACGAGCAGTACTTC.